These 15 T cell receptor beta chains share one sample of origin, sequenced in a study of shared clonotypes between healthy human individuals. Libraries were prepared by immunoSEQ multiplex PCR; TCRdb keeps only in-frame clonotypes and omits some of them. The repertoire consists of about 800,000 clones, with around 96% occurring once and the leading ten covering less than 0.25%. Terminally differentiated effector memory CD45RA+ cells were excluded by CCR7 positive selection of CD45RO-negative cells. The sample consisted of naive CD8+ T cells sorted from blood. These receptors all stem from a man between 25 and 39 years old in good health.

The gene calls are TRBV7-9 and TRBJ1-3; D perhaps matches TRBD1 (5 bases). CDR1 and CDR2 from the germline V gene are SEHNR and FQNEAQ (reference sequence). Trimming took off 4 bases at V and 0 bases at J, with 22 bases between the two ends. This CDR3 is built from 19 residues. DNA for the CDR3: TGTGCCAGCAGCTCAACGTTATTGAGGGGACTGAGCTCTGGAAACACCATATATTTT. Its protein is CASSSTLLRGLSSGNTIYF.

This rearrangement joins TRBV4-1 to TRBJ2-1; 8 bases fit TRBD1. The CDR3 has 15 amino acids. Germline CDR1 reads MGHRA; CDR2 reads YSYEKL. With V trimmed by 2 bases and J by 3 bases, 3 bases remained unmatched. CDR3 sequence: CASSQSQGGYNEQFF. CDR3 DNA: TGCGCCAGCAGCCAATCACAGGGGGGCTACAATGAGCAGTTCTTC.

The sample holds one count of this clone. The CDR3 spells CASSSPGTAAYEQYF. The CDR3 nucleotides are TGTGCCAGCAGCTCGCCCGGGACAGCGGCCTACGAGCAGTACTTC. V is TRBV7-9 and J is TRBJ2-7; TRBD1 matches at 7 bases. Germline-derived CDR1 and CDR2 are SEHNR and FQNEAQ (reference sequence). There are 15 residues in the CDR3. The trim removed 4 bases at V and 2 bases at J, leaving 8 bases unmatched.

CDR3 loop: CASSFVRDSTDTQYF. CDR3 bases: TGTGCCAGCAGCTTTGTGCGGGACTCCACAGATACGCAGTATTTT. The chain has TRBV11-2 and TRBJ2-3, with D tentatively TRBD2 (6 bases). The CDR3 runs 15 residues. Germline V lookup: CDR1 SGHAT, CDR2 FQNNGV. With 3 bases removed from V and 2 bases from J, the gap between germline ends came to 12 bases.

Details on this clone: Other DNA sequences in the same sample also yield this CDR3. V and J are TRBV5-4 and TRBJ2-7; no firm D call. Germline V gene sequence: CDR1 SGHNT, CDR2 YYREEE (reference sequence). The CDR3 has 11 residues. V gave up 4 bases and J gave up 1 base, with 3 bases separating them. The CDR3 loop is CASSDSYEQYF. CDR3 coding DNA: TGTGCCAGCAGCGATTCCTACGAGCAGTACTTC. Full variable domain (rest looked up from reference TRBV5-4 and TRBJ2-7): ETGVTQSPTHLIKTRGQQVTLRCSSQSGHNTVSWYQQALGQGPQFIFQYYREEENGRGNFPPRFSGLQFPNYSSELNVNALELDDSALYLCASSDSYEQYFGPGTRLTVT.

The chain is built from TRBV4-1 and TRBJ2-7, with 7 nucleotides matching TRBD1. The ends lost 6 bases at V and 0 bases at J; junction bases unmatched: 5. The CDR3 covers 14 residues. The germline V gene encodes CDR1 MGHRA and CDR2 YSYEKL. CDR3 protein: CASSQTGNSYEQYF. The CDR3 DNA reads TGCGCCAGCAGTCAGACAGGGAACTCCTACGAGCAGTACTTC.

This chain links TRBV5-4 with TRBJ2-1; 9 positions agree with TRBD2. The CDR3 sequence is 13 residues long. V was pared by 0 bases and J by 15 bases, with 7 bases of the junction left unmatched. Germline V CDR1 and CDR2: SGHNT, YYREEE (reference sequence). The CDR3 DNA is TGTGCCAGCAGCTTGGCCGGGCGGGAGGGCCGGTTCTTC. Translation gives CASSLAGREGRFF.

The V and J genes are TRBV6-1 and TRBJ2-7, with 8 bases that match TRBD1. The CDR3 runs 15 residues. Germline CDR1 MNHNS, CDR2 SASEGT. V trimming: 8 bases; J trimming: 0 bases; junction bases outside the gene matches: 9. CDR3 amino acids: CASRVVGTGSYEQYF. The CDR3 bases are TGTGCCAGCCGGGTAGTTGGGACAGGCTCCTACGAGCAGTACTTC.

The chain links TRBV9 to TRBJ2-7; TRBD1 matches 7 bases. This CDR3 region has 14 residues. V lost 3 bases and J lost 4; bases outside the gene matches: 7. The germline V gene encodes CDR1 SGDLS and CDR2 YYNGEE. The CDR3: CASSDRDSSYEQYF. As DNA, the CDR3 is TGTGCCAGCAGCGACCGGGACAGTTCGTACGAGCAGTACTTC.

CDR3 region: CASSFGTGQNTEAFF. The DNA for the CDR3 is TGTGCCAGCAGCTTCGGAACGGGACAGAACACTGAAGCTTTCTTT. The rearrangement links TRBV7-9 to TRBJ1-1; possible D gene TRBD1, 6 bases. Trimming took 3 bases from V and 1 from J, leaving 12 bases between them. The CDR3 consists of 15 residues. The V gene's germline CDR1 is SEHNR and CDR2 FQNEAQ (reference sequence).

The chain carries TRBV27 and TRBJ2-7; a weak D match, TRBD2 (6 bases). The CDR3 contains 15 residues. With 7 bases removed from V and 3 bases from J, the gap between germline ends came to 19 bases. Germline lookup yields CDR1 MNHEY and CDR2 SMNVEV (reference sequence). CDR3 nucleotides: TGTGCCAGCACCATGAGCGCTAGCGAGATCTACGAGCAGTACTTC. Protein product: CASTMSASEIYEQYF.

The V and J genes are TRBV11-2 and TRBJ1-2; D is perhaps TRBD1 (5 bases). The V gene lost 6 bases and the J gene lost 5 bases, with 19 bases spanning the gap. Germline V gene lookup returns CDR1 SGHAT and CDR2 FQNNGV. The CDR3 extends over 15 amino acids. In DNA, the CDR3 is TGTGCCAGCAGGCCCTTGGAGGGGACCATTTATGGCTACACCTTC. Amino acid sequence: CASRPLEGTIYGYTF.

This chain links TRBV27 with TRBJ1-5; D gene uncertain. The CDR3 runs to 15 residues. Per germline, CDR1 MNHEY and CDR2 SMNVEV (reference sequence). Trimming took off 2 bases at V and 4 bases at J, with 12 bases between the two ends. This CDR3 is CASSLRMGGNQPQHF. The CDR3 coding sequence is TGTGCCAGCAGTTTAAGGATGGGTGGTAATCAGCCCCAGCATTTT.

V gene TRBV11-2 combines with J gene TRBJ2-5; D may match TRBD1 or TRBD2 (5 bases each). The V and J ends lost 5 bases and 3 bases respectively, with 19 bases between them. The CDR3 covers 16 residues. Germline assignment: CDR1 SGHAT and CDR2 FQNNGV. CDR3 coding DNA: TGTGCCAGCAGCCTTCGACCGAGGGGAACAGAAGAGACCCAGTACTTC. It codes for CASSLRPRGTEETQYF.

This sequence joins TRBV27 and TRBJ2-2; D may be TRBD1 (5 bases). This CDR3 has 13 amino acids. Looked up from germline, CDR1 is MNHEY and CDR2 is SMNVEV (reference sequence). V shed 11 bases and J shed 3 bases, with 13 bases lying between them. This CDR3 reads CASADTYTGELFF. CDR3 bases: TGTGCCTCCGCGGACACTTACACCGGGGAGCTGTTTTTT.